This is a list of T cell receptor beta chains from one sample in a study of ipilimumab plus nivolumab after autologous stem cell transplantation. Sequencing was performed with immunoSEQ multiplex PCR; in TCRdb, only in-frame clones are kept and a portion is missing. Of some 17,000 clones listed, about 65% are singletons. The sequencing used PBMCs, collected in a trial of ipilimumab plus nivolumab as post-transplant consolidation. These receptor sequences come from a male donor with diffuse large B-cell lymphoma. CDR3s include the opening cysteine and the closing phenylalanine or tryptophan. The D gene is left open where the match is weak. Clone size is given for some rows only: seen once, a few or many times, or a class if the clone is expanded.

clone size | CDR3 length | D gene | J gene | V gene | CDR3 protein | CDR3 DNA
- | 13 | TRBD2 | TRBJ2-3 | TRBV10-2 | CAGRLAGEDTQYF | TGCGCCGGCCGACTAGCGGGAGAGGATACGCAGTATTTT
- | 11 | - | TRBJ1-2 | TRBV6-6 | CASSPGRGYTF | TGTGCCAGCAGTCCCGGTCGAGGCTACACCTTC
once | 19 | TRBD2 | TRBJ2-4 | TRBV11-1 | CASSLFPGLAGEAKNIQYF | TGTGCCAGCAGCTTATTTCCCGGACTAGCGGGAGAGGCCAAAAACATTCAGTACTTC
- | 11 | - | TRBJ2-2 | TRBV5-6 | CASSFTGELFF | TGTGCCAGCAGCTTTACCGGGGAGCTGTTTTTT
- | 13 | - | TRBJ1-2 | TRBV7-9 | CASSYHRGSGYTF | TGTGCCAGCAGCTATCATCGGGGTAGTGGGTACACCTTC
- | 15 | TRBD1 | TRBJ2-7 | TRBV7-6 | CASSSGQGATYEQYF | TGTGCCAGCAGCTCCGGACAGGGCGCTACCTACGAGCAGTACTTC
- | 16 | - | TRBJ2-7 | TRBV5-1 | CASSLARAGWGVEQYF | TGCGCCAGCAGCTTGGCCCGGGCAGGGTGGGGAGTGGAGCAGTACTTC
- | 15 | - | TRBJ1-5 | TRBV7-8 | CASSLVRGIGGPQHF | TGTGCCAGCAGCTTAGTACGAGGGATAGGGGGGCCCCAGCATTTT
many | 11 | - | TRBJ2-1 | TRBV20-1 | CSASGRNEQFF | TGCAGTGCGAGTGGGAGGAATGAGCAGTTCTTC
- | 14 | - | TRBJ2-7 | TRBV5-4 | CASSRGLADYEQYF | TGTGCCAGCAGCCGTGGGCTAGCAGACTACGAGCAGTACTTC
once | 14 | TRBD2 | TRBJ2-3 | TRBV11-3 | CASSKGLAGVQRYF | TGTGCCAGCAGCAAGGGACTAGCGGGCGTTCAGCGGTATTTT
few | 13 | - | TRBJ1-2 | TRBV6-1 | CAGGTPGIYGYTF | TGTGCCGGCGGGACCCCCGGGATCTATGGCTACACCTTC
- | 15 | - | TRBJ1-1 | TRBV27 | CASRPGGRGNTEAFF | TGTGCCAGCAGGCCGGGGGGACGGGGGAACACTGAAGCTTTCTTT
- | 14 | - | TRBJ1-4 | TRBV5-4 | CASSLAGFGEKLFF | TGTGCCAGCAGCTTGGCGGGTTTCGGTGAAAAACTGTTTTTT
- | 17 | - | TRBJ2-5 | TRBV4-1 | CASSQDLYEAGKETQYF | TGCGCCAGCAGCCAAGATCTATATGAAGCCGGGAAAGAGACCCAGTACTTC